This entry is about one TCR beta chain. Its antigen is undetermined. The CDR3 length is 13 residues. Germline CDR1 and CDR2: MNHNS and SASEGT. This record belongs to a study of T cells expressing NK-cell markers. Across the whole study: Researchers got TCR beta repertoires out of sorted CD3+CD56+NKG2C+, CD3+CD56+NKG2C- and CD3+CD56-NKG2C+ T cells. Whole-study results and caveats: Where several donors were concerned, these clonotypes also led the CD3+CD56-NKG2C+ fraction. The study found dominant NKG2C+ clonotypes at roughly 1.0-8% of CD8+ T cells in 5 or 6 donors.

Template switching by 5'RACE with UMIs generated the TCR beta cDNA. TCRdb derives one entry per CDR3 protein from the 5' RACE reads, leaving out DNA. The sample table includes a few hundred thousand distinct CDR3 sequences. This TCR was recovered from a man aged 18 to 69 in good health. The chain employs TRBV6-1 and TRBJ2-7; TCRdb returns TRBD1, unconfirmable since there is no DNA. The sequencing input was blood T cells: a sorted CD56 or NKG2C T cell subset, CD4+ or CD8+ T cells, or bulk PBMC T cells (not recorded which). CDR3 amino acids: CASSEAGDRVMYF.